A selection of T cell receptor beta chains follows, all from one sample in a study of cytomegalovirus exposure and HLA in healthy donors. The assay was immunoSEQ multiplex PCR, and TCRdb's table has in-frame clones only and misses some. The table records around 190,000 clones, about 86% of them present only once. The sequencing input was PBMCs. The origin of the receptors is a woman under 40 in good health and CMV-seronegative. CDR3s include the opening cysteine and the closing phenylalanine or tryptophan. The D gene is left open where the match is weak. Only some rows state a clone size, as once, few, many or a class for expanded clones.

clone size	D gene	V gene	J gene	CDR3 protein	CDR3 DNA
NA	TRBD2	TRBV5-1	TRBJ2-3	CASSSLAGGRQDTQYF	TGCGCCAGCAGCTCCTTAGCGGGAGGACGGCAAGATACGCAGTATTTT
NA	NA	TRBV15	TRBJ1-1	CATSAHWNTEAFF	TGTGCCACCAGCGCGCATTGGAACACTGAAGCTTTCTTT
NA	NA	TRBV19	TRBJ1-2	CASGNTGGYTF	TGTGCCAGTGGTAATACTGGTGGCTACACCTTC
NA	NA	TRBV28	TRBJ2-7	CASSSPGKASLYEQYF	TGTGCCAGCAGTTCTCCGGGGAAGGCCTCCCTCTACGAGCAGTACTTC
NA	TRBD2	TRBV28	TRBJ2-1	CASSLPGRAKQFF	TGTGCCAGCAGTTTACCCGGGAGGGCTAAGCAGTTCTTC
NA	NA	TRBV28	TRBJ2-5	CASSSSGTQNIRGETQYF	TGTGCCAGCAGTTCCTCCGGGACACAAAATATTAGGGGGGAGACCCAGTACTTC
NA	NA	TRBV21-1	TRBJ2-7	CAISSGTSRSYEQYF	TGTGCCATCTCCTCCGGGACTAGCAGGTCCTACGAGCAGTACTTC
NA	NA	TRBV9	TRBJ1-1	CASSPSPNRVGTEAFF	TGTGCCAGCAGCCCATCACCCAACAGGGTGGGCACTGAAGCTTTCTTT
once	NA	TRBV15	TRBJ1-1	CATSRDQFEEEGTEAFF	TGTGCCACCAGCAGAGATCAGTTTGAGGAAGAGGGCACTGAAGCTTTCTTT
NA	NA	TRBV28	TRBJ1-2	CASTMTAAMGYTF	TGTGCCAGCACCATGACAGCCGCTATGGGCTACACCTTC
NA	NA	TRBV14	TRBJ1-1	CASSRLTAGAEAFF	TGTGCCAGCAGCCGTCTGACAGCTGGGGCTGAAGCTTTCTTT
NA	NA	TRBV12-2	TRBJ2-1	CASRFGLAGPPVNEQFF	TGTGCAAGTCGCTTCGGACTAGCGGGGCCACCGGTCAATGAGCAGTTCTTC
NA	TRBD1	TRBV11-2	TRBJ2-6	CASHRGQGAGANVLTF	TGTGCCAGTCACCGAGGGCAGGGGGCTGGGGCCAACGTCCTGACTTTC
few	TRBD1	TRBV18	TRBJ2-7	CASSVRDRGPWSSYEQYF	TGTGCCAGCTCAGTCCGGGACAGGGGACCCTGGAGCTCCTACGAGCAGTACTTC
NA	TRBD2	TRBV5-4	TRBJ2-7	CASSSPGLAGAGQYF	TGTGCCAGCAGCTCCCCGGGACTAGCGGGAGCCGGGCAGTACTTC
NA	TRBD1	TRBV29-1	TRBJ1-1	CSGLQGARTEAFF	TGCAGCGGGTTACAGGGGGCTCGGACTGAAGCTTTCTTT
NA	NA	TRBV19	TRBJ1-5	CASSATPTGEPNQPQHF	TGTGCCAGTAGTGCCACCCCGACAGGAGAGCCCAATCAGCCCCAGCATTTT
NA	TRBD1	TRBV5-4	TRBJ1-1	CASSLVGRGHTEAFF	TGTGCCAGCAGCTTGGTAGGCAGGGGGCATACTGAAGCTTTCTTT
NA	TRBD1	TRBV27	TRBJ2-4	CASSLTRDRTLAKNIQYF	TGTGCCAGCAGTTTAACCCGGGACAGGACCTTAGCCAAAAACATTCAGTACTTC
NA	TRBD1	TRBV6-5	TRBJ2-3	CASSYAGGRTDTQYF	TGTGCCAGCAGTTACGCAGGGGGCAGAACAGATACGCAGTATTTT
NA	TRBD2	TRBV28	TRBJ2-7	CATQTGLAGKPTF	TGTGCCACCCAAACGGGACTAGCGGGCAAGCCCACTTTC
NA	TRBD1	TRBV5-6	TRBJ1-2	CASSRPPGQLYGYTF	TGTGCCAGCAGCCGACCGCCGGGACAGCTTTATGGCTACACCTTC
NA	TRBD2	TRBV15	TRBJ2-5	CATSVGRETQYF	TGTGCCACCAGCGTCGGGAGGGAGACCCAGTACTTC
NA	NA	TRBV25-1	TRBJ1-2	CASSELQGEYTF	TGTGCCAGCAGTGAATTACAGGGAGAATACACCTTC